This T cell receptor beta chain was profiled in a study of T cell repertoires in ileal Crohn's disease. For the study at large: 35% were active smokers at surgery; median disease duration was roughly 7.9 years. About half of patients got postoperative therapy: 11 thiopurines, under 20 anti-TNF. The study's findings and limits: Clonality above 26.8% at surgery always came with endoscopic recurrence. Compared with non-smokers, active smokers at surgery showed more clonal expansions.

As regards this clone: Its specificity is unknown.

The CDR3 consists of 15 residues. V lost 2 bases, J lost 6 bases, and 6 bases stayed unmatched. The germline V gene has CDR1 SGHRS and CDR2 YFSETQ. Here immunoSEQ multiplex PCR was the method, and the copy in TCRdb shows in-frame clones only, minus some. The data hold about 8,400 clones, with over 75% observed a single time. This rearrangement joins TRBV5-1 to TRBJ2-2; 8 nucleotides match TRBD2. The source of this sequence is an adult with Crohn's disease. The sample was ileal tissue. CDR3 nucleotides: TGCGCCAGCAGCTTCGGGACTAGATTTCCCGGGGAGCTGTTTTTT. This translates into CASSFGTRFPGELFF. Full variable domain (outside the CDR3, taken from reference TRBV5-1 and TRBJ2-2): KAGVTQTPRYLIKTRGQQVTLSCSPISGHRSVSWYQQTPGQGLQFLFEYFSETQRNKGNFPGRFSGRQFSNSRSEMNVSTLELGDSALYLCASSFGTRFPGELFFGEGSRLTVL.